Listed here are 3 T cell receptor beta chains from one sample, sequenced in a study of blood T cell repertoires in COVID-19. Sequencing was performed with immunoSEQ multiplex PCR; in TCRdb, only in-frame clones are kept and a portion is missing. The sample consists of some 58,000 clones, about 76% of them appearing once. Sequenced material: peripheral blood. The source of these receptors is a human donor in a cohort sampled during active COVID-19.

The CDR3: CASSYGPGGTEAFF. In nucleotides, the CDR3 is TGTGCCAGCAGTTACGGCCCGGGGGGGACTGAAGCTTTCTTT. This rearrangement joins TRBV6-6 to TRBJ1-1; D is possibly TRBD1 (5 bases). The CDR3 extends over 14 amino acids. The V end lost 2 bases, the J end lost 5 bases, and 12 bases lay between the germline ends. The germline V gene has CDR1 MNHNY and CDR2 SVGAGI (reference sequence).

The chain carries TRBV7-3 and TRBJ2-1; TRBD1 is a possible D gene (6 bases). Germline CDR1 is SGHTA and CDR2 is FQGTGA. Trimming shortened V by 3 bases and J by 4 bases, and 10 bases separated the two germline ends. The CDR3 has 14 amino acids. The CDR3 here is CASSLAGDYNEQFF. CDR3 coding DNA: TGTGCCAGCAGCTTGGCAGGGGATTACAATGAGCAGTTCTTC. The entire variable domain, with the rest obtained from reference TRBV7-3 and TRBJ2-1, is as follows: GAGVSQTPSNKVTEKGKYVELRCDPISGHTALYWYRQSLGQGPEFLIYFQGTGAADDSGLPNDRFFAVRPEGSVSTLKIQRTERGDSAVYLCASSLAGDYNEQFFGPGTRLTVL.

Only one count was recorded for this clone. The genes are TRBV2 and TRBJ2-7; D is undetermined. The V end lost 9 bases, the J end lost 8 bases, and 14 bases lay between the germline ends. Germline V gene data show CDR1 as SNHLY and CDR2 as FYNNEI. The CDR3 runs to 11 residues. CDR3 protein: CASRLEAQQYF. The CDR3 nucleotides read TGTGCCAGTAGGCTCGAGGCGCAGCAGTACTTC.